The 10 T cell receptor beta chains listed next were all sequenced from one sample in a study of T cell repertoires in cytomegalovirus infection. No antigen has been identified for these receptors. TCRdb reprocessed the reads via MiXCR and lists one record per CDR3 protein. The sample includes around 540,000 distinct CDR3 sequences, 25% to 35% of them seen just once. The sequencing used cultured PBMCs, collected from culture after CMV antigen stimulation. The receptors derive from a human donor in good health (CMV status not recorded). Some clones in this sample may be carry-over from other donors' samples.

The rearrangement joins TRBV6-2 or TRBV6-3 to TRBJ2-2; no clear D gene. The length of the CDR3 is 14 residues. CDR1 and CDR2 (germline): MNHEY, SVGEGT. The V gene lost 2 bases and the J gene lost 3 bases, with 7 bases spanning the gap. CDR3: CASSYVDYTGELFF. The CDR3 DNA follows: TGTGCCAGCAGTTACGTTGACTACACCGGGGAGCTGTTTTTT.

This clonotype was counted at least ten times. The J gene is TRBJ2-5, the V gene TRBV7-9; 9 bases are shared with TRBD2. V lost 1 base to trimming and J lost 5 bases; unmatched junction nucleotides: 14. This CDR3 spans 18 amino acids. The germline V gene encodes CDR1 SEHNR and CDR2 FQNEAQ (reference sequence). The CDR3 coding sequence is TGTGCCAGCAGCTTAGTGCCCCTAGCGGGAACCCTAGGGGAGACCCAGTACTTC. This gives the protein CASSLVPLAGTLGETQYF.

For this clonotype: A much larger clone sits a single nucleotide away, making a read error possible. The rearrangement links TRBV27 to TRBJ2-1; 8 nucleotides agree with TRBD2. The CDR3 runs to 17 residues. Germline CDR1 MNHEY, CDR2 SMNVEV (reference sequence). J lost 6 bases, V lost 10 bases, and 20 bases had no gene match. CDR3 DNA sequence: TGTGCCACCAAACCCAATCACGCGGGAGGAAGGGGCAATGAGCAGTTCTTC. Translating gives CATKPNHAGGRGNEQFF.

This clonotype was found a few times. This chain uses TRBV7-4 with TRBJ2-1; 10 bases are a match to TRBD2. V lost 4 bases to trimming and J lost 4 bases; unmatched junction nucleotides: 7. Germline lookup yields CDR1 SGHVT and CDR2 SQSDAQ. The CDR3 has 16 amino acids. The DNA of the CDR3 is TGTGCCAGCAGCTCGATACTAGCGGGATTATACAATGAGCAGTTCTTC. It codes for CASSSILAGLYNEQFF. Looking up the rest from reference TRBV7-4 and TRBJ2-1 gives the full variable domain: GAGVSQSPRYKVAKRGRDVALRCDSISGHVTLYWYRQTLGQGSEVLTYSQSDAQRDKSGRPSGRFSAERPERSVSTLKIQRTEQGDSAVYLCASSSILAGLYNEQFFGPGTRLTVL.

This clonotype was detected ten times or more. The rearrangement joins TRBV6-6 to TRBJ2-1; 11 positions match TRBD2. The CDR3 spans 16 residues. Trimming cost V 5 bases and J 6 bases; bases outside gene matches: 9. Germline V gene lookup returns CDR1 MNHNY and CDR2 SVGAGI (reference sequence). The CDR3 nucleotides are TGTGCCAGCAGTGGGGGACTAGCGGAAGGTGTCAATGAGCAGTTCTTC. Its translation is CASSGGLAEGVNEQFF.

The chain links TRBV19 to TRBJ2-7; maybe TRBD1 (6 bases). The V end lost 3 bases, the J end lost 3 bases, and 18 bases lay between the germline ends. The CDR3 runs 16 residues. The germline gives CDR1 LNHDA, CDR2 SQIVND (reference sequence). The CDR3 nucleotides read TGTGCCAGTAGTATGTTGGCCCCACAGGGTTTCTACGAGCAGTACTTC. Translation: CASSMLAPQGFYEQYF.

V is TRBV4-3 and J is TRBJ1-4; TRBD1 agrees at 7 bases. The CDR3 covers 15 residues. Germline lookup yields CDR1 LGHNA and CDR2 YSLEER. The V gene end was trimmed by 5 bases and the J gene end by 4 bases; junction bases not matched to a gene: 7. CDR3 protein: CASSTSGTDNEKLFF. CDR3 sequence (DNA): TGCGCCAGCAGCACGTCCGGGACAGATAATGAAAAACTGTTTTTT.

This clonotype was observed many times. The chain recombines TRBV12-3 or TRBV12-4 with TRBJ2-7; D might be TRBD2 (5 bases). V was trimmed by 2 bases and J by 5 bases, leaving 13 bases between them. This CDR3 comprises 14 residues. CDR3 amino acids: CASSLSPHGDEQYV. The DNA of the CDR3 is TGTGCCAGCAGTTTATCGCCACACGGGGACGAGCAGTACGTC.

The table lists this clonotype with a few counts. The CDR3 loop is CASSWASGTGSYNEQFF. DNA of the CDR3: TGTGCCAGCAGTTGGGCTAGCGGGACCGGCTCCTACAATGAGCAGTTCTTC. This chain uses TRBV6-2 or TRBV6-3 with TRBJ2-1; 9 bases line up with TRBD2. The CDR3 runs to 17 residues. Trimming took 4 bases from V and 0 from J; bases not matched to a gene: 7. Germline loops: CDR1 MNHEY, CDR2 SVGEGT.

This clonotype was recorded many times. The V and J genes are TRBV7-6 and TRBJ1-2; D perhaps matches TRBD1 (5 bases). V was shortened by 0 bases and J by 6 bases, with 14 bases between the two germline ends. The CDR3 sequence is 15 residues long. Germline V gene lookup returns CDR1 SGHVS and CDR2 FNYEAQ. Here the CDR3 DNA reads TGTGCCAGCAGCTTAGCCCCGACAGAGATTGATGGCTACACCTTC. Translating gives CASSLAPTEIDGYTF. The entire variable domain, with the rest obtained from reference TRBV7-6 and TRBJ1-2, is as follows: GAGVSQSPRYKVTKRGQDVALRCDPISGHVSLYWYRQALGQGPEFLTYFNYEAQQDKSGLPNDRFSAERPEGSISTLTIQRTEQRDSAMYRCASSLAPTEIDGYTFGSGTRLTVV.